This section outlines one T cell receptor (beta chain) sequence together with its context. The data derive from a study of CD8 T cells in Susac syndrome. The CDR3 totals 16 residues. The germline V gene has CDR1 MNHEY and CDR2 SMNVEV (reference sequence). The V end lost 0 bases, the J end lost 0 bases, and 8 bases lay between the germline ends. It was with random hexamers that roughly 0.5 to 1 ug RNA was reverse transcribed. TCRdb independently ran MiXCR on the immunoSEQ multiplex PCR reads; one entry per CDR3 protein. The sample includes about 130,000 distinct CDR3 sequences, about 93% seen only once; the top ten take 0.21%.

This receptor was taken from a human donor with Susac syndrome. The chain is built from TRBV27 and TRBJ2-2; D may be TRBD2 (5 bases). Sequenced: CD8+ T cells from PBMCs. The CDR3 region is CASSLSETTNTGELFF. In nucleotides, the CDR3 is TGTGCCAGCAGTTTATCCGAGACTACGAACACCGGGGAGCTGTTTTTT.